The 13 T cell receptor beta chains presented below share a single source sample, sequenced in a study of blood T cell repertoires in COVID-19. Here immunoSEQ multiplex PCR was the method, and the copy in TCRdb shows in-frame clones only, minus some. The sample lists some 70,000 clones, 90% occurring once. The sample consisted of peripheral blood. Source of these receptors: a man between 50 and 59 years old with acute or convalescent COVID-19.

The CDR3 region has the DNA TGCGCCAGCAGCTTGGAACAGGTCAAGACCTATGGCTACACCTTC. It specifies CASSLEQVKTYGYTF. This sequence joins TRBV5-1 and TRBJ1-2; tentatively, D is TRBD1 (5 bases). Trimming stripped 0 bases from V and 4 bases from J, with 13 bases between. Germline V lookup: CDR1 SGHRS, CDR2 YFSETQ. The CDR3 is 15 amino acids.

The rearrangement uses TRBV7-2 and TRBJ2-5, with D possibly matching TRBD1 (6 bases). Trimming took 5 bases from V and 0 from J, leaving 10 bases between them. Germline V gene data show CDR1 as SGHTA and CDR2 as FQGNSA. This CDR3 is built from 14 residues. The CDR3: CASSPDSYQETQYF. CDR3 nucleotide sequence: TGTGCCAGCAGCCCGGACAGCTACCAAGAGACCCAGTACTTC.

This clone has a handful of counts. V usage is TRBV29-1 and J usage is TRBJ1-5, with 10 bases identical to TRBD1. Germline CDR1 SQVTM, CDR2 ANQGSEA. The V segment lost 6 bases and the J segment 2 bases; nucleotides outside the gene matches: 4. The CDR3 consists of 14 residues. CDR3 coding DNA: TGCAGCGTCGAGACAGGGGGCGGCAATCAGCCCCAGCATTTT. This encodes CSVETGGGNQPQHF.

The DNA for the CDR3 is TGCGCCAGCAGCCAAGTAGTGCGGGGGCACGGGGGCTACACCTTC. Amino acids: CASSQVVRGHGGYTF. The genes are TRBV4-3 and TRBJ1-2, with a weak D call TRBD1 (6 bases). Germline loops: CDR1 LGHNA, CDR2 YSLEER. This CDR3 region has 15 residues. The V end was cut by 1 base, the J end by 8 bases, with 17 bases between.

This clone was counted a few times. The CDR3 region has the DNA TGTGCCAGCAGTTACCCAGGGAGGAGAGAAGATACGCAGTATTTT. This codes for CASSYPGRREDTQYF. The chain combines TRBV6-2 or TRBV6-3 with TRBJ2-3; the D gene is possibly TRBD2 (6 bases). V lost 2 bases, J lost 5 bases, and 14 bases lay in between. The CDR3 runs 15 residues. The V gene's germline CDR1 is MNHEY and CDR2 SVGEGT.

The V gene is TRBV6-2 or TRBV6-3, the J gene TRBJ1-4, with 8 positions matching TRBD1. CDR1 and CDR2 (germline): MNHEY, SVGEGT. V dropped 2 bases and J dropped 7; count of bases not matched to a gene: 6. The CDR3 length is 15 residues. CDR3 bases: TGTGCCAGCAGTTACGAGGACAGGGTCTCTGAAAAACTGTTTTTT. Translated, it gives CASSYEDRVSEKLFF.

J is TRBJ2-7 and V is TRBV11-2; D might be TRBD2 (6 bases). In germline, CDR1 is SGHAT, CDR2 FQNNGV. Trimming cost V 7 bases and J 2 bases, with 18 bases left between them. This CDR3 has 15 amino acids. CDR3 loop: CASTGAGPSPYEQYF. CDR3 DNA: TGTGCCAGCACTGGGGCGGGGCCATCCCCCTACGAGCAGTACTTC.

For the CDR3, the DNA is TGTGCCAGCAGGCCACAGGGGATGAACACTGAAGCTTTCTTT. It is translated as CASRPQGMNTEAFF. V gene TRBV6-6 combines with J gene TRBJ1-1; 7 positions agree with TRBD1. This CDR3 comprises 14 residues. J lost 0 bases, V lost 6 bases, and 4 bases had no gene match. Germline assignment: CDR1 MNHNY and CDR2 SVGAGI (reference sequence).

This chain links TRBV2 with TRBJ2-7, with D possibly matching TRBD2 (5 bases). V was pared by 8 bases and J by 6 bases, with 8 bases between. This CDR3 has 10 amino acids. Germline CDR1 SNHLY, CDR2 FYNNEI. CDR3 in amino acids: CASGRLEQYF. The CDR3 nucleotides read TGTGCCAGCGGGAGACTCGAGCAGTACTTC.

The chain links TRBV5-1 to TRBJ1-1; the match to TRBD1 covers 8 bases. Looked up from germline, CDR1 is SGHRS and CDR2 is YFSETQ. J gave up 8 bases and V 3 bases, and 12 bases lay outside the gene matches. This CDR3 region has 15 residues. The CDR3 coding sequence is TGCGCCAGCAGCTCACTATCCTCAGGGGGCTTAGAAGCTTTCTTT. Translated: CASSSLSSGGLEAFF.

This clone has a single count. The rearrangement links TRBV10-3 to TRBJ1-2, with TRBD1 matching over 9 bases. Germline values: CDR1 ENHRY, CDR2 SYGVKD. CDR3 length: 15 residues. After removal of 4 bases from V and 4 bases from J, the junction contained 7 bases not matched to a gene. CDR3 sequence reads: CAISAWTGAGYGYTF. The DNA for the CDR3 is TGTGCCATCAGTGCCTGGACAGGGGCGGGCTATGGCTACACCTTC.

The V and J genes are TRBV5-1 and TRBJ1-3, with 7 bases that match TRBD1. V lost 5 bases, J lost 5 bases, and 7 bases stayed unmatched. This CDR3 has 14 amino acids. Germline CDR1 is SGHRS and CDR2 is YFSETQ. DNA for the CDR3: TGCGCCAGCAGACTCACACAGGGGAGAAACACCATATATTTT. Residues: CASRLTQGRNTIYF. Full variable domain (missing parts from reference TRBV5-1 and TRBJ1-3): KAGVTQTPRYLIKTRGQQVTLSCSPISGHRSVSWYQQTPGQGLQFLFEYFSETQRNKGNFPGRFSGRQFSNSRSEMNVSTLELGDSALYLCASRLTQGRNTIYFGEGSWLTVV.

The V and J genes are TRBV2 and TRBJ1-2; tentatively, D is TRBD1 (6 bases). V was shortened by 7 bases and J by 4 bases, with 16 bases between the two germline ends. The CDR3 consists of 14 residues. Germline values: CDR1 SNHLY, CDR2 FYNNEI. The CDR3 loop is CASIARGAGYGYTF. The CDR3 nucleotides read TGTGCCAGCATTGCCCGGGGGGCTGGCTATGGCTACACCTTC.